This entry is about one T cell receptor (beta chain). Its antigen is unidentified. This entry comes from a study of T cell responses to AZD1222 COVID-19 vaccine. Study in general: Second doses were pooled across both intervals (about 4 or about 12 weeks).

Study-wide findings and caveats: Baseline serostatus was positive in only a handful of AZD1222 recipients. Unmutated regions of variants are reportedly targeted by nearly half of spike-specific TCRs. Researchers took repertoire samples only after the peak T cell response had come.

The CDR3 is 18 residues long. J gave up 6 bases and V 1 base, and 12 bases lay outside the gene matches. The V gene's germline CDR1 is LNHDA and CDR2 SQIVND (reference sequence). Sequencing was performed with immunoSEQ multiplex PCR; in TCRdb, only in-frame clones are kept and a portion is missing. Of approximately 140,000 clones listed, just over 90% are singletons. The chain is built from TRBV19 and TRBJ2-3; 11 bases match TRBD2. The TCR was taken from an adult in good health. Here the sequenced sample was peripheral blood, taken on day 0 of AZD1222 vaccination. The DNA for the CDR3 is TGTGCCAGTAGTATAGTTGCTTTGCTAGCGGGGGGACAGGATACGCAGTATTTT. Its protein product is CASSIVALLAGGQDTQYF.